A single sample is the source of the 5 T cell receptor beta chains below, sequenced in a study of regulatory T cells in long-lasting Graves disease. Time point defined: newly diagnosed GD, antithyroid drugs for less than 3 months. The authors made the TCR library using RNA they extracted from PBMCs. With iRepertoire HTBI primers and Arm-PCR of CDR3 regions, TCR beta libraries were built. One entry per CDR3 protein results from TCRdb running MiXCR on the multiplex PCR reads. This repertoire shows about 400,000 distinct CDR3 sequences, about 17% found once; its top ten account for roughly a fifth. The sample was also linked to a second study, of T cells in Graves' hyperthyroidism and ophthalmopathy.

The material was peripheral blood mononuclear cells (PBMCs), obtained at new diagnosis, from a patient treated with antithyroid drugs. The receptors were gathered from a woman aged 18-30 years with Graves disease.

This clonotype was found a few times. The chain couples TRBV7-3 to TRBJ1-4; D uncertain. The CDR3 is 13 residues long. In germline, CDR1 is SGHTA, CDR2 FQGTGA. The V and J ends lost 3 bases and 8 bases respectively, with 10 bases between them. CDR3 loop: CASSFGIGEKLFF. The DNA of the CDR3 is TGTGCCAGCAGCTTTGGGATTGGAGAAAAACTGTTTTTT.

This clonotype was counted a few times. The chain is built from TRBV4-1 and TRBJ1-1; weak D call: TRBD1 (5 bases). The CDR3 is 17 amino acids. Trimming took off 4 bases at V and 1 base at J, with 19 bases between the two ends. In germline, CDR1 is MGHRA, CDR2 YSYEKL. The CDR3 loop reads CASSLRSGTGWNTEAFF. The CDR3 DNA sequence: TGCGCCAGCAGCCTTCGATCCGGCACAGGTTGGAACACTGAAGCTTTCTTT.

This clonotype was seen a handful of times. The chain has TRBV9 and TRBJ1-4, with D unresolved. From germline, CDR1 is SGDLS and CDR2 YYNGEE. The ends were cut back, 2 bases at V and 0 bases at J, with 8 bases in the middle. The CDR3 contains 15 residues. CDR3 region: CASSVTSATNEKLFF. CDR3 nucleotide sequence: TGTGCCAGCAGCGTTACAAGTGCAACTAATGAAAAACTGTTTTTT.

Concerning this clonotype: With a much larger clone just one base away, this may be a read error. The gene calls are TRBV28 and TRBJ1-4; 12 bases match TRBD1. Germline CDR1 MDHEN, CDR2 SYDVKM. This CDR3 is built from 16 residues. The CDR3 nucleotides are TGTGCCAGCAGTCCGGGACAGGGGGCCCCTAATGGAAAACTGTTTTTT. It codes for CASSPGQGAPNGKLFF.

This clonotype appeared once. The likely explanation is a read error, given a far larger clone one base away. This chain uses TRBV6-2 or TRBV6-3 with TRBJ2-1; D ambiguous. This CDR3 is 14 amino acids long. CDR1 and CDR2 (germline): MNHEY, SVGEGT. CDR3 in amino acids: CASIGNPSYNKQFF. In DNA, the CDR3 is TGTGCCAGCATAGGAAACCCCTCCTACAATAAGCAGTTCTTC.